One sample yielded the 28 T cell receptor beta chains listed below, sequenced in a study of technical replicates of blood from four donors. Sequencing was performed with immunoSEQ multiplex PCR; in TCRdb, only in-frame clones are kept and a portion is missing. Of around 81,000 clones detected, roughly four fifths appear once; the ten largest clones hold roughly 3.7%. Material for sequencing was PBMCs. The source of these receptors is a human donor in good health. Some clones in this sample may be carry-over from other donors' samples.

The chain carries TRBV7-9 and TRBJ1-2; the D is unclear. V was cut by 10 bases and J by 0 bases, with 12 bases left in between. Germline assignment: CDR1 SEHNR and CDR2 FQNEAQ (reference sequence). The CDR3 is made up of 13 amino acids. CDR3: CATSASSNYGYTF. CDR3 coding DNA: TGTGCCACCTCCGCGTCGTCTAACTATGGCTACACCTTC.

This chain links TRBV13 with TRBJ2-5; TRBD2 is a possible D gene (6 bases). Trimming took 3 bases from V and 3 from J, leaving 11 bases between them. The CDR3 has 14 residues. CDR1 is PRHDT, CDR2 FYEKMQ, per germline (reference sequence). The CDR3 loop is CASSFSSGEETQYF. In DNA form, the CDR3 reads TGTGCCAGCAGCTTCTCCTCGGGAGAAGAGACCCAGTACTTC.

The V gene is TRBV5-1, the J gene TRBJ2-2; 10 positions match TRBD1. The germline V gene has CDR1 SGHRS and CDR2 YFSETQ. The CDR3 contains 15 residues. Losses at the gene ends were 3 bases for V and 6 bases for J; bases not matched to a gene: 5. The CDR3 sequence is CASSYGDRGAGELFF. The DNA of the CDR3 is TGCGCCAGCAGCTACGGGGACAGGGGCGCCGGGGAGCTGTTTTTT. Together with reference TRBV5-1 and TRBJ2-2, the CDR3 gives the full variable domain: KAGVTQTPRYLIKTRGQQVTLSCSPISGHRSVSWYQQTPGQGLQFLFEYFSETQRNKGNFPGRFSGRQFSNSRSEMNVSTLELGDSALYLCASSYGDRGAGELFFGEGSRLTVL.

This clone was detected a few times. The CDR3 DNA sequence: TGTGCCAGCAGAGGACGGGGAACGAGCAATCAGCCCCAGCATTTT. It codes for CASRGRGTSNQPQHF. V is TRBV6-1 and J is TRBJ1-5; D unclear. Germline V CDR1 and CDR2: MNHNS, SASEGT. CDR3 length equals 15 residues. With 6 bases removed from V and 1 base from J, the gap between germline ends came to 13 bases.

V gene TRBV5-4 combines with J gene TRBJ2-1; unclear D gene. The CDR3 is made up of 12 amino acids. Germline CDR1 and CDR2: SGHNT and YYREEE (reference sequence). With 0 bases removed from V and 6 bases from J, the gap between germline ends came to 4 bases. The CDR3 nucleotides are TGTGCCAGCAGCTTGGCCAGCAATGAGCAGTTCTTC. Amino acids: CASSLASNEQFF.

The V and J genes are TRBV30 and TRBJ1-6; possibly TRBD1 for D (6 bases). V was shortened by 4 bases and J by 7 bases, with 14 bases between the two germline ends. Germline CDR1 and CDR2: GTSNPN and SVGIG (reference sequence). The CDR3 length is 14 residues. This CDR3 reads CAWTRGGENSPLHF. Here the CDR3 DNA reads TGTGCCTGGACTAGAGGGGGGGAAAATTCACCCCTCCACTTT. The full variable domain, its missing parts supplied by reference TRBV30 and TRBJ1-6, is SQTIHQWPATLVQPVGSPLSLECTVEGTSNPNLYWYRQAAGRGLQLLFYSVGIGQISSEVPQNLSASRPQDRQFILSSKKLLLSDSGFYLCAWTRGGENSPLHFGNGTRLTVT.

This clone was seen a handful of times. J is TRBJ2-6 and V is TRBV15; no clear D gene. This CDR3 is 17 amino acids long. The germline gives CDR1 LNHNV, CDR2 YYDKDF (reference sequence). The V end was cut by 0 bases, the J end by 0 bases, with 9 bases between. CDR3 sequence: CATSRDLSYSGANVLTF. The CDR3 bases are TGTGCCACCAGCAGAGATCTTAGCTACTCTGGGGCCAACGTCCTGACTTTC.

V and J are TRBV2 and TRBJ2-2, with unresolved D. The CDR3 extends over 12 amino acids. The V end was cut by 8 bases, the J end by 0 bases, with 4 bases between. Germline CDR1 and CDR2: SNHLY and FYNNEI. CDR3 residues: CASSANTGELFF. Here the CDR3 DNA reads TGTGCCAGCTCCGCGAACACCGGGGAGCTGTTTTTT.

The genes are TRBV25-1 and TRBJ2-7; 12 bases line up with TRBD2. With V trimmed by 8 bases and J by 3 bases, 2 bases remained unmatched. The CDR3 covers 13 residues. Germline values: CDR1 MGHDK, CDR2 SYGVNS. In nucleotides, the CDR3 is TGTGCCAGCGGACTAGCGGGAAACTACGAGCAGTACTTC. This sequence encodes CASGLAGNYEQYF.

The V gene is TRBV5-6, the J gene TRBJ2-7, with TRBD2 matching 9 bases. The CDR3 length is 15 residues. The germline V gene encodes CDR1 SGHDT and CDR2 YYEEEE. After removal of 1 base from V and 4 bases from J, the junction contained 6 bases not matched to a gene. The CDR3 reads CASSLTAREGYEQYF. DNA for the CDR3: TGTGCCAGCAGCTTGACAGCGCGGGAGGGTTACGAGCAGTACTTC.

This clone was counted once. This rearrangement joins TRBV7-9 to TRBJ2-7, with 8 bases identical to TRBD1. V shed 4 bases and J 2 bases; nucleotides not matched to a gene: 4. This CDR3 is 14 amino acids long. CDR1 SEHNR and CDR2 FQNEAQ come from the germline V gene (reference sequence). The CDR3 loop reads CASSSDRVPYEQYF. The CDR3 bases are TGTGCCAGCAGCTCGGACAGGGTGCCCTACGAGCAGTACTTC.

The table lists this clone with a few counts. The rearrangement joins TRBV7-6 to TRBJ1-2, with D perhaps TRBD1 (5 bases). The germline V gene encodes CDR1 SGHVS and CDR2 FNYEAQ. The CDR3 spans 13 residues. V shed 5 bases and J shed 4 bases, with 11 bases lying between them. The CDR3 here is CASSHAGGYGYTF. The CDR3 coding sequence is TGTGCCAGCAGCCACGCGGGGGGCTATGGCTACACCTTC.

The chain couples TRBV4-3 to TRBJ1-1; D ambiguous. The V gene lost 1 base and the J gene lost 0 bases, with 9 bases spanning the gap. The CDR3 loop spans 15 amino acids. The germline V gene encodes CDR1 LGHNA and CDR2 YSLEER. This chain's CDR3 is CASSQAAIMNTEAFF. CDR3 nucleotides: TGCGCCAGCAGCCAAGCCGCGATTATGAACACTGAAGCTTTCTTT.

This chain links TRBV27 with TRBJ2-5; 7 bases are shared with TRBD1. Germline V CDR1 and CDR2: MNHEY, SMNVEV (reference sequence). The trim removed 6 bases at V and 3 bases at J, leaving 7 bases unmatched. CDR3 length: 14 amino acids. CDR3 loop: CASSRQGREETQYF. CDR3 bases: TGTGCCAGCAGCCGACAGGGAAGGGAAGAGACCCAGTACTTC.

This clone was observed a single time. The rearrangement links TRBV6-5 to TRBJ1-6; D ambiguous. Germline assignment: CDR1 MNHEY and CDR2 SVGAGI. This CDR3 contains 14 residues. Trimming pared 2 bases from V and 6 bases from J, leaving 8 bases between. The CDR3 bases are TGTGCCAGCAGTTACGGGCAGCCTAATTCACCCCTCCACTTT. Protein product: CASSYGQPNSPLHF.

This clone was observed a few times. This chain connects TRBV7-2 to TRBJ1-2; D unclear. This CDR3 contains 14 residues. The germline V gene encodes CDR1 SGHTA and CDR2 FQGNSA. Trimming pared 0 bases from V and 4 bases from J, leaving 9 bases between. In nucleotides, the CDR3 is TGTGCCAGCAGCTTAGCGAGCGAACTCTATGGCTACACCTTC. Protein sequence: CASSLASELYGYTF.

The rearrangement links TRBV4-1 to TRBJ2-7; a possible D gene is TRBD2 (6 bases). V lost 1 base, J lost 5 bases, and 9 bases lay in between. Germline V gene lookup returns CDR1 MGHRA and CDR2 YSYEKL. This CDR3 has 13 amino acids. DNA of the CDR3: TGCGCCAGCAGCCAAGGGGCGGGGAACGAGCAGTACTTC. This sequence encodes CASSQGAGNEQYF.

Worth noting for this clone: No conserved phenylalanine or tryptophan is present at the end of the CDR3, so a read error is the likely explanation. It is unclear where the CDR3 begins or ends on the DNA, so no DNA is shown, and the CDR3 is as TCRdb lists it. This rearrangement joins TRBV15 to TRBJ1-6; the table calls TRBD1, which could not be checked here. The CDR3 numbers 10 amino acids, ends counted. The germline V gene has CDR1 LNHNV and CDR2 YYDKDF (reference sequence). CDR3 residues: CATSRVGREN.

This chain joins TRBV29-1 and TRBJ2-7, with 12 bases lining up with TRBD2. The CDR3 length is 16 residues. The germline CDR1 and CDR2 sequences are SQVTM and ANQGSEA. With 4 bases clipped from V and 4 bases from J, the junction kept 11 bases outside the gene matches. In nucleotides, the CDR3 is TGCAGCGTTGTTGGACTAGCGGGAACCCTGGGGTACGAGCAGTACTTC. It yields the protein CSVVGLAGTLGYEQYF.

This chain links TRBV4-3 with TRBJ2-3, with TRBD2 matching 7 bases. V shed 0 bases and J 6 bases; nucleotides not matched to a gene: 6. Germline CDR1 and CDR2: LGHNA and YSLEER. The CDR3 runs to 15 residues. Here the CDR3 DNA reads TGCGCCAGCAGCCAAGATATCCAGGGAGGGGATACGCAGTATTTT. Amino acid sequence: CASSQDIQGGDTQYF.

J is TRBJ2-1 and V is TRBV4-2, with TRBD2 matching over 10 bases. V lost 6 bases and J lost 4; bases outside the gene matches: 9. This CDR3 comprises 16 residues. From germline, CDR1 is LGHNA and CDR2 YNFKEQ. CDR3 nucleotide sequence: TGTGCCAGCAGTCCCACGCTAGCGGGAGTATACAATGAGCAGTTCTTC. Its protein is CASSPTLAGVYNEQFF.

The rearrangement joins TRBV9 to TRBJ2-1, with TRBD1 identical over 11 bases. Germline CDR1 and CDR2: SGDLS and YYNGEE. The CDR3 runs 18 residues. The V segment lost 0 bases and the J segment 4 bases; nucleotides outside the gene matches: 9. The CDR3 DNA reads TGTGCCAGCAGCGTAGTCGAGTCGGGACAGGGGGGTTACAATGAGCAGTTCTTC. Translation gives CASSVVESGQGGYNEQFF. The variable domain in full, completed from reference TRBV9 and TRBJ2-1, reads DSGVTQTPKHLITATGQRVTLRCSPRSGDLSVYWYQQSLDQGLQFLIQYYNGEERAKGNILERFSAQQFPDLHSELNLSSLELGDSALYFCASSVVESGQGGYNEQFFGPGTRLTVL.

Only a few counts were recorded for this clone. The genes are TRBV10-3 and TRBJ1-5; no definite D call. Germline loops: CDR1 ENHRY, CDR2 SYGVKD. Trimming pared 0 bases from V and 5 bases from J, leaving 14 bases between. The CDR3 sequence is 16 residues long. CDR3 DNA: TGTGCCATCAGTGAGTCGGAGTTGACGATTGATCAGCCCCAGCATTTT. Translated: CAISESELTIDQPQHF.

This chain's CDR3 is CASSVAGRRENTIYF. The CDR3 bases are TGTGCCAGCAGCGTAGCTGGGAGACGTGAAAACACCATATATTTT. The chain combines TRBV9 with TRBJ1-3; unclear D gene. The CDR3 is 15 amino acids. Per the germline V gene, CDR1 is SGDLS and CDR2 is YYNGEE. Trimming took 0 bases from V and 6 from J, leaving 13 bases between them.

J is TRBJ2-1 and V is TRBV2; possible D gene TRBD2, 6 bases. CDR1 is SNHLY and CDR2 is FYNNEI in the germline V gene. This CDR3 comprises 13 residues. Trimming shortened V by 3 bases and J by 4 bases, and 7 bases separated the two germline ends. The CDR3 sequence is CASSDGGYNEQFF. CDR3 DNA: TGTGCCAGCAGTGACGGGGGTTACAATGAGCAGTTCTTC.

J is TRBJ1-4 and V is TRBV14, with D uncertain. Trimming pared 0 bases from V and 6 bases from J, leaving 11 bases between. The CDR3 spans 15 residues. The germline V gene has CDR1 SGHDN and CDR2 FVKESK. CDR3 DNA: TGTGCCAGCAGCCAAGAAGGGAGGACCTATGAAAAACTGTTTTTT. This codes for CASSQEGRTYEKLFF.

The genes are TRBV7-6 and TRBJ2-2, with D perhaps TRBD1 (5 bases). V lost 2 bases and J lost 4, with 17 bases in between. The length of the CDR3 is 17 residues. Germline CDR1 and CDR2: SGHVS and FNYEAQ. The chain's CDR3 is CASSLSFIGARTGELFF. The CDR3 nucleotides read TGTGCCAGCAGCTTAAGTTTTATAGGGGCACGCACCGGGGAGCTGTTTTTT. Full variable domain (remainder filled in from reference TRBV7-6 and TRBJ2-2): GAGVSQSPRYKVTKRGQDVALRCDPISGHVSLYWYRQALGQGPEFLTYFNYEAQQDKSGLPNDRFSAERPEGSISTLTIQRTEQRDSAMYRCASSLSFIGARTGELFFGEGSRLTVL.

V is TRBV5-1 and J is TRBJ2-1; D uncertain. Trimming took off 0 bases at V and 6 bases at J, with 13 bases between the two ends. The CDR3 runs to 15 residues. Germline V CDR1 and CDR2: SGHRS, YFSETQ. The CDR3 is CASSLVAADRNEQFF. The CDR3 DNA sequence: TGCGCCAGCAGCTTGGTTGCCGCAGATCGCAATGAGCAGTTCTTC. Full variable domain (rest looked up from reference TRBV5-1 and TRBJ2-1): KAGVTQTPRYLIKTRGQQVTLSCSPISGHRSVSWYQQTPGQGLQFLFEYFSETQRNKGNFPGRFSGRQFSNSRSEMNVSTLELGDSALYLCASSLVAADRNEQFFGPGTRLTVL.